These 4 T cell receptor beta chains were sequenced from one sample in a study of human versus mouse CDR3 diversity and MHC coevolution. The table came from immunoSEQ multiplex PCR; TCRdb's copy has only in-frame clones and leaves some out. Of about 73,000 clones detected, approximately 90% appear once; the ten largest clones hold approximately 0.15%. The sequenced sample was naive CD4+ T cells from blood. Subset defined: CD45RO-negative CD62L-positive naive CD4 T cells. These receptors came from a person between 30 and 69 years old in good health.

V is TRBV4-1 and J is TRBJ2-4, with 16 bases identical to TRBD2. The CDR3 extends over 18 amino acids. Unmatched junction bases numbered 6, after V lost 0 bases and J lost 7 bases. Germline V gene lookup returns CDR1 MGHRA and CDR2 YSYEKL. The CDR3 DNA reads as TGCGCCAGCAGCCAAGATGGGACTAGCGGGGGGGCGGTCAACATTCAGTACTTC. This sequence encodes CASSQDGTSGGAVNIQYF.

The CDR3 DNA sequence: TGTGCCTGGAGTCATGGAGGCAATCAGCCCCAGCATTTT. Amino acid sequence: CAWSHGGNQPQHF. The chain couples TRBV30 to TRBJ1-5; no clear D gene. Germline-derived CDR1 and CDR2 are GTSNPN and SVGIG (reference sequence). The V end was cut by 2 bases, the J end by 2 bases, with 7 bases between. This CDR3 comprises 13 residues. The variable domain in full, with the rest retrieved from reference TRBV30 and TRBJ1-5, is SQTIHQWPATLVQPVGSPLSLECTVEGTSNPNLYWYRQAAGRGLQLLFYSVGIGQISSEVPQNLSASRPQDRQFILSSKKLLLSDSGFYLCAWSHGGNQPQHFGDGTRLSIL.

This chain links TRBV27 with TRBJ1-1, with a possible D match to TRBD1 (6 bases). The CDR3 spans 15 residues. CDR1 and CDR2 (germline): MNHEY, SMNVEV (reference sequence). V gave up 0 bases and J gave up 1 base, with 9 bases separating them. Here the CDR3 reads CASSLSQGWNTEAFF. CDR3 DNA: TGTGCCAGCAGTTTATCGCAGGGGTGGAACACTGAAGCTTTCTTT.

The rearrangement joins TRBV7-8 to TRBJ1-1; D perhaps matches TRBD1 (5 bases). V was clipped by 3 bases and J by 1 base, with 9 bases between them. This CDR3 is built from 14 residues. CDR1 is SGHVS and CDR2 is FQNEAQ in the germline V gene. DNA of the CDR3: TGTGCCAGCAGCTTTCAGACAGAGAACACTGAAGCTTTCTTT. Protein: CASSFQTENTEAFF.